Listed here is a single TCR beta chain. Profiling relied on immunoSEQ multiplex PCR, and the TCRdb table lists in-frame clones only, not all of them. The sample records under 400,000 clones, about nine tenths being singletons. These data belong to a study of blood T cell repertoires in COVID-19. Germline CDR1 is LGHNA and CDR2 is YNFKEQ. CDR3 length: 15 amino acids. V was pared by 1 base and J by 4 bases, with 1 base of the junction left unmatched. This sequence was found in a woman aged 60 to 75 with COVID-19, enrolled during active disease. The chain is built from TRBV4-2 and TRBJ2-2; TRBD1 matches 9 bases. Sequenced: peripheral blood. CDR3 coding DNA: TGTGCCAGCAGCCAAGGGGACAGGGTCACCGGGGAGCTGTTTTTT. This sequence encodes CASSQGDRVTGELFF.